This T cell receptor (beta chain) emerged from a study of blood T cell repertoires in COVID-19. Overall study: Researchers got acute and convalescent COVID-19 samples from the United States, Italy and Spain.

Profiled with immunoSEQ multiplex PCR; TCRdb holds only in-frame clones, not every one. The data contain 150,000 or so clones, about four fifths of them singletons. The sequenced material came from peripheral blood. The sequence came from a woman older than 75 with acute or convalescent COVID-19.

This chain's CDR3 is CASRTGQTDYYTEAFF. CDR3 DNA: TGTGCCAGCAGAACAGGACAGACCGATTACTACACTGAAGCTTTCTTT. The genes are TRBV27 and TRBJ1-1; tentative D call: TRBD1 (6 bases). Germline CDR1 reads MNHEY; CDR2 reads SMNVEV (reference sequence). V was pared by 6 bases and J by 3 bases, with 20 bases between. This CDR3 contains 16 residues.